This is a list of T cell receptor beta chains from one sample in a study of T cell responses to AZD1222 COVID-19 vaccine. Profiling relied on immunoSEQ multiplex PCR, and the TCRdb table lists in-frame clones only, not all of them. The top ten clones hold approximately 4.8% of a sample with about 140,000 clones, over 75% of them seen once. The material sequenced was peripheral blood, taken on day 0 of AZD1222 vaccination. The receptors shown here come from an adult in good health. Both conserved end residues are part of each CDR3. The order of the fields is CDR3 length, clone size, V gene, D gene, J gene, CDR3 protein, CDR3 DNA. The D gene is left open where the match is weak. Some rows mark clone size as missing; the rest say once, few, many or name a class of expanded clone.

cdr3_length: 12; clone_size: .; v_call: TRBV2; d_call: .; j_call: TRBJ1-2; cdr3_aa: CASGIRGYGYTF; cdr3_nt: TGTGCCAGCGGTATCCGGGGGTATGGCTACACCTTC
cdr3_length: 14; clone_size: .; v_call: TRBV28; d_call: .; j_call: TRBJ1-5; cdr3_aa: CASSLVAGTQPQHF; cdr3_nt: TGTGCCAGCAGTTTAGTGGCAGGGACTCAGCCCCAGCATTTT
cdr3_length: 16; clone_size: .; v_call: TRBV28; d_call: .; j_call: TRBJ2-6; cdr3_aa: CASSPNTRSGANVLTF; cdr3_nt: TGTGCCAGCAGTCCAAATACTAGGTCTGGGGCCAACGTCCTGACTTTC
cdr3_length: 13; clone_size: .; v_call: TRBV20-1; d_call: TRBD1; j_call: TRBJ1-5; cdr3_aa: CSASPTGDQPQHF; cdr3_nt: TGCAGTGCTAGTCCGACAGGGGATCAGCCCCAGCATTTT
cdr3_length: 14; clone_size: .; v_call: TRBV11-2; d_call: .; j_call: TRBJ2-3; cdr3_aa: CASSLPDNPDTQYF; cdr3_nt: TGTGCCAGCAGCCTGCCCGACAACCCCGATACGCAGTATTTT
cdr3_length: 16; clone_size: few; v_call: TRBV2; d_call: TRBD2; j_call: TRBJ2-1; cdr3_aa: CASREAGTSAYNEQFF; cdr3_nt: TGTGCCAGCAGGGAAGCCGGGACTAGCGCCTACAATGAGCAGTTCTTC
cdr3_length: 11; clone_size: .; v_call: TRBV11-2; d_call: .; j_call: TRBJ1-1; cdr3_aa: CASSWGSEAFF; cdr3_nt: TGTGCCAGCAGCTGGGGGTCAGAAGCTTTCTTT
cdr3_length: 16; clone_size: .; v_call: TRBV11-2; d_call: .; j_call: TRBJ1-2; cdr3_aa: CASSSLTGRDNYGYTF; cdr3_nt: TGTGCCAGCAGCTCGCTAACAGGGAGAGATAACTATGGCTACACCTTC
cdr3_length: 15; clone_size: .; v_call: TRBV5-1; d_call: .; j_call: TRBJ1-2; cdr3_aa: CASSLSGPGGYGYTF; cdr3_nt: TGCGCCAGCAGCTTGAGTGGTCCTGGGGGCTATGGCTACACCTTC
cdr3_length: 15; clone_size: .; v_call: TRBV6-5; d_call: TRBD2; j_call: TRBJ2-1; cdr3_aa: CASTRSGRAENEQFF; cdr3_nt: TGTGCCAGCACCAGAAGCGGGAGGGCCGAAAATGAGCAGTTCTTC
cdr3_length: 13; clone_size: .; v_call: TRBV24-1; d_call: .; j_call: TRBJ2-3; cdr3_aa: CATSDINGDTQYF; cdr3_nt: TGTGCCACCAGTGACATAAATGGGGATACGCAGTATTTT
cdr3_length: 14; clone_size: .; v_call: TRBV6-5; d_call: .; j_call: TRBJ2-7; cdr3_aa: CASSLGTSRHEQYF; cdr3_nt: TGTGCCAGCAGTCTCGGGACTTCCAGGCACGAGCAGTACTTC
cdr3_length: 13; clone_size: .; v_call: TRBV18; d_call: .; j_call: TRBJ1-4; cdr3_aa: CASSPRMNEKLFF; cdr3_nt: TGTGCCAGCTCACCAAGGATGAATGAAAAACTGTTTTTT
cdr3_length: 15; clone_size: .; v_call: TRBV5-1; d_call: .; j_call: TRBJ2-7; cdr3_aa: CASSLGGHSSYEQYF; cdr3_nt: TGCGCCAGCAGCTTAGGAGGTCACAGCTCCTACGAGCAGTACTTC
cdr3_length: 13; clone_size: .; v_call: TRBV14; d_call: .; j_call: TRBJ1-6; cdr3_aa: CASSPTGYSPLHF; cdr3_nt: TGTGCCAGCAGCCCTACAGGATATTCACCCCTCCACTTT
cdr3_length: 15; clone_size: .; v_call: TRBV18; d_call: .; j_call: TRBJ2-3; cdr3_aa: CASSSFGTARGTQYF; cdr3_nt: TGTGCCAGCTCTTCTTTCGGGACGGCGAGGGGTACGCAGTATTTT
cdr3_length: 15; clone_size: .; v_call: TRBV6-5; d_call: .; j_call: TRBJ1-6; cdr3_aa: CASSYEVIGNSPLHF; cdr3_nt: TGTGCCAGCAGTTACGAGGTGATCGGTAATTCACCCCTCCACTTT
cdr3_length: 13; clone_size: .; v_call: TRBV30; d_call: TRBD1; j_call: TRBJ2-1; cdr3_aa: CAWGRQGYNEQFF; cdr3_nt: TGTGCCTGGGGTAGACAGGGCTACAATGAGCAGTTCTTC
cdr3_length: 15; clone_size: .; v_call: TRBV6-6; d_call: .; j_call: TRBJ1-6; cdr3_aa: CASSYSEGEGSPLHF; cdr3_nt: TGTGCCAGCAGTTACTCGGAGGGGGAGGGGTCACCCCTCCACTTT
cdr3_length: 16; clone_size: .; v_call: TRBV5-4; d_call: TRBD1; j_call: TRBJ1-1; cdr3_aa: CASRTTGGFEDTEAFF; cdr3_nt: TGTGCCAGCAGAACAACAGGGGGCTTCGAGGACACTGAAGCTTTCTTT
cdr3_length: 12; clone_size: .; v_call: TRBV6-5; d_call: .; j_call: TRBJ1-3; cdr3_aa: CASTLLRNTIYF; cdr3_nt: TGTGCCAGCACCCTTTTGAGGAACACCATATATTTT
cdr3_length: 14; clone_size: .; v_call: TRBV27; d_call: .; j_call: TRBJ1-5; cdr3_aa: CASSFGQGNQPQHF; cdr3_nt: TGTGCCAGCAGTTTCGGGCAGGGGAATCAGCCCCAGCATTTT
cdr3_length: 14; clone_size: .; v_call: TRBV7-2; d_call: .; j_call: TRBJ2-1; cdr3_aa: CASSLNGLRNEQFF; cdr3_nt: TGTGCCAGCAGCTTAAACGGTCTTCGCAATGAGCAGTTCTTC
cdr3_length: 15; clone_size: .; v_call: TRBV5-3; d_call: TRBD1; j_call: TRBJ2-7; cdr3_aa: CARSERDRVNYEQYF; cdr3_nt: TGTGCCAGAAGTGAACGGGACAGGGTAAACTACGAGCAGTACTTC
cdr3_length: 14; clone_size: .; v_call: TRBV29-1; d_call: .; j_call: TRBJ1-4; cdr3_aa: CTSVVAGRGEKLFF; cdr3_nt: TGCACCTCGGTGGTGGCAGGGAGAGGTGAAAAACTGTTTTTT
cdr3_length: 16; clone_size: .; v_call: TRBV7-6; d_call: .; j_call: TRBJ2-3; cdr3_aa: CASSLARWGLTDTQYF; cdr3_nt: TGTGCCAGCAGCTTAGCCCGCTGGGGCTTGACAGATACGCAGTATTTT
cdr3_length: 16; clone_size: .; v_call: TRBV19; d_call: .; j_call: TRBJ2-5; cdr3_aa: CASSPRTQGGGETQYF; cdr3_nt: TGTGCCAGTAGTCCACGCACGCAGGGGGGCGGCGAGACCCAGTACTTC
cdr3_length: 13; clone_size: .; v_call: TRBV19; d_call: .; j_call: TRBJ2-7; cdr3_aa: CASSRQVFYEQYF; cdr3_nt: TGTGCCAGTAGTAGACAGGTTTTCTACGAGCAGTACTTC
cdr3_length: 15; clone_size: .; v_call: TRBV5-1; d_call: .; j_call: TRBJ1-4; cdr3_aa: CASSPRNGGNEKLFF; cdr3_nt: TGCGCCAGCAGCCCCAGAAACGGCGGTAATGAAAAACTGTTTTTT
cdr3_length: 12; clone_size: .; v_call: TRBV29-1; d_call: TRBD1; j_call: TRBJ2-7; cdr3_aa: CSARDSPYEQYF; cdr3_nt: TGCAGCGCACGGGACAGCCCCTACGAGCAGTACTTC
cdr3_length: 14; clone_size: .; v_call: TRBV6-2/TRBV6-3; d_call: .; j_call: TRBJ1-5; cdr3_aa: CASSYSLETQPQHF; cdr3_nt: TGTGCCAGCAGTTACTCGCTCGAAACCCAGCCCCAGCATTTT
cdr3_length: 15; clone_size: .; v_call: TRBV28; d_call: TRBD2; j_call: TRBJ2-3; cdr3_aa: CASSLSGGATDTQYF; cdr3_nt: TGTGCCAGCAGTCTTAGCGGGGGGGCCACAGATACGCAGTATTTT
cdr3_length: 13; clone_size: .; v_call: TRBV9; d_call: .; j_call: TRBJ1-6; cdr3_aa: CASSPDRISPLHF; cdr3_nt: TGTGCCAGCAGCCCCGACCGAATTTCACCCCTCCACTTT
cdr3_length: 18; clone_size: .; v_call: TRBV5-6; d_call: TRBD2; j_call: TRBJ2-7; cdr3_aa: CASSRGLHGTSGGNEQYF; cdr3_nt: TGTGCCAGCAGCCGGGGTTTACACGGAACTAGCGGGGGTAACGAGCAGTACTTC
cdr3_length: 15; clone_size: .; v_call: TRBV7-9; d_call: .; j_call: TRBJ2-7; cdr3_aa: CASSLGLSNPYEQYF; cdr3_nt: TGTGCCAGCAGCCTCGGACTTTCTAATCCGTACGAGCAGTACTTC
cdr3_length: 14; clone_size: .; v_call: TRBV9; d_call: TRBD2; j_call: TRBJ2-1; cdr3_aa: CASSARLARVEQFF; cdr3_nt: TGTGCCAGCAGCGCCCGACTAGCGCGGGTTGAGCAGTTCTTC
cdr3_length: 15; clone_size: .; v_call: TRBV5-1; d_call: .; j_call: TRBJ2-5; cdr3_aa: CASSPIQLYQETQYF; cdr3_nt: TGCGCCAGCAGCCCGATTCAACTGTACCAAGAGACCCAGTACTTC
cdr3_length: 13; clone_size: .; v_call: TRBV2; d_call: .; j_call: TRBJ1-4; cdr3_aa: CASCRARSKKLFF; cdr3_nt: TGTGCCAGCTGCAGGGCGCGGAGTAAAAAACTGTTTTTT
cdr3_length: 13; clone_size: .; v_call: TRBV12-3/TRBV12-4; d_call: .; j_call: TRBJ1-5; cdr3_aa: CASSLSQDQPQHF; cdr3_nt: TGTGCCAGCAGTTTATCGCAGGATCAGCCCCAGCATTTT
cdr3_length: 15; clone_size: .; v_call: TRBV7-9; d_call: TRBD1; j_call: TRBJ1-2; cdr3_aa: CASSLVGQGAFGYTF; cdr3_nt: TGTGCCAGCAGCTTAGTGGGACAGGGGGCGTTTGGCTACACCTTC
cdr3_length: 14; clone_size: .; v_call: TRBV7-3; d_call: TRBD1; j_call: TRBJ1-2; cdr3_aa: CASGDSRRGHGYTF; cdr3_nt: TGTGCCAGCGGTGACTCCCGGAGGGGGCATGGCTACACCTTC
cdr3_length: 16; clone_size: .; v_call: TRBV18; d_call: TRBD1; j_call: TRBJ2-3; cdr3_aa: CASSPPDRGPTDTQYF; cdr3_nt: TGTGCCAGCTCACCCCCGGACAGGGGGCCCACAGATACGCAGTATTTT
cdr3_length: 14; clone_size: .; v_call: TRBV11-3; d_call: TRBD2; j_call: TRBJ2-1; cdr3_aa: CASSSRESYNEQFF; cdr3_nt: TGTGCCAGCAGCTCGCGGGAGTCCTACAATGAGCAGTTCTTC
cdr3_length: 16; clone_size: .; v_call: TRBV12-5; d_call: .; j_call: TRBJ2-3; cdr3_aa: CASGLVLQRDTDTQYF; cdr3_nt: TGTGCTAGTGGTTTGGTCCTTCAACGGGACACAGATACGCAGTATTTT
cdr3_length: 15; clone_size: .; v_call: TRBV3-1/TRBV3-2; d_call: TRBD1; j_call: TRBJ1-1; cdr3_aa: CASSQEAGTGTEAFF; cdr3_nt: TGTGCCAGCAGCCAAGAAGCCGGGACAGGGACTGAAGCTTTCTTT
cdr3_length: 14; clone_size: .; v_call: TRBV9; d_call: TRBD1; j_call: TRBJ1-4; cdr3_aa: CASSVGTGTEKLFF; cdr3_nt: TGTGCCAGCAGCGTAGGGACAGGGACCGAAAAACTGTTTTTT
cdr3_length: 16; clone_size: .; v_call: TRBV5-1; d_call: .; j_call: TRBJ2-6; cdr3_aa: CASSPSPRAGANVLTF; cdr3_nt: TGCGCCAGCAGCCCGAGTCCCAGGGCTGGGGCCAACGTCCTGACTTTC
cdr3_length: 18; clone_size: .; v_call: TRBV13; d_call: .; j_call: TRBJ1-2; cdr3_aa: CASSLPGQGPSSNYGYTF; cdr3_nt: TGTGCCAGCAGCCTCCCGGGGCAGGGGCCCTCTTCTAACTATGGCTACACCTTC
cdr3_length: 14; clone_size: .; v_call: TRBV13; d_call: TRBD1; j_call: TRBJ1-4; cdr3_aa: CASGFGTGGEKLFF; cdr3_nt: TGTGCCAGCGGATTCGGGACAGGGGGTGAAAAACTGTTTTTT
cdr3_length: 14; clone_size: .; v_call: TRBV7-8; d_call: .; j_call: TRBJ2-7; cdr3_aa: CASSLRGPTYEQYF; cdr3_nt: TGTGCCAGCAGCTTGAGGGGCCCGACCTACGAGCAGTACTTC
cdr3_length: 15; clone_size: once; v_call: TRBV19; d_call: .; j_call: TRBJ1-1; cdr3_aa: CASNHLGSGNTEAFF; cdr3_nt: TGTGCCAGTAATCACCTCGGCTCCGGGAACACTGAAGCTTTCTTT
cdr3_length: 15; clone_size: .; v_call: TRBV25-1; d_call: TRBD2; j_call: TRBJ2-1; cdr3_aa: CASSEVGLEDNEQFF; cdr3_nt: TGTGCCAGCAGTGAGGTCGGACTAGAGGACAATGAGCAGTTCTTC
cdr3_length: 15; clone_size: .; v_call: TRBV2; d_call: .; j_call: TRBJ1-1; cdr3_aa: CASSEGQVMNTEAFF; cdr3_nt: TGTGCCAGCAGTGAAGGGCAGGTAATGAACACTGAAGCTTTCTTT
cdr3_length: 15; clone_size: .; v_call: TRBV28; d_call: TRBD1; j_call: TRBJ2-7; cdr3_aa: CASSQQRDRGYEQYF; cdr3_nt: TGTGCCAGCAGTCAACAGCGGGACAGGGGCTACGAGCAGTACTTC
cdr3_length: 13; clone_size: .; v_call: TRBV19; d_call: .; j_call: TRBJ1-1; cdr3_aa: CASRVGRNTEAFF; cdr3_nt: TGTGCCAGTAGGGTCGGGAGAAACACTGAAGCTTTCTTT
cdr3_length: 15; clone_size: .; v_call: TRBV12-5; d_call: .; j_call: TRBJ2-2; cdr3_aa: CASAKDSANTGELFF; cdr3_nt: TGTGCTAGTGCCAAAGACAGTGCGAACACCGGGGAGCTGTTTTTT
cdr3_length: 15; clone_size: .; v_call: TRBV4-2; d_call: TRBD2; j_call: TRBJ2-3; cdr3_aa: CASSQLAGHTDTQYF; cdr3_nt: TGTGCCAGCAGCCAGCTAGCGGGTCACACAGATACGCAGTATTTT